The 17 T cell receptor beta chains given below trace back to one sample, sequenced in a study of control samples from healthy donors and cancer patients. Assay: immunoSEQ multiplex PCR; the TCRdb copy retains only in-frame clones and omits some. Here the sample spans around 70,000 clones, around 93% being singletons. The sample consisted of blood. The receptors were sampled from a woman aged 25 to 39 in good health.

The chain joins TRBV5-6 to TRBJ1-4; D is uncertain. V shed 1 base and J shed 1 base, with 8 bases lying between them. The germline gives CDR1 SGHDT, CDR2 YYEEEE. The length of the CDR3 is 15 residues. CDR3 protein: CASSLYGVTNEKLFF. CDR3 DNA: TGTGCCAGCAGCTTGTACGGGGTAACTAATGAAAAACTGTTTTTT.

The rearrangement uses TRBV15 and TRBJ1-2; the D is unclear. The CDR3 is made up of 18 amino acids. Germline V gene sequence: CDR1 LNHNV, CDR2 YYDKDF (reference sequence). The V end lost 0 bases, the J end lost 6 bases, and 23 bases lay between the germline ends. This CDR3 reads CATSRDRFLEGFRNGYTF. CDR3 in DNA: TGTGCCACCAGCAGAGATCGGTTCTTAGAGGGATTCAGGAATGGCTACACCTTC.

This rearrangement joins TRBV29-1 to TRBJ2-3; no clear D. The length of the CDR3 is 15 residues. V lost 7 bases to trimming and J lost 2 bases, with 19 bases between them. The V gene's germline CDR1 is SQVTM and CDR2 ANQGSEA. The CDR3 DNA follows: TGCAGCGCATTTTCGGATGGGAACCCCACAGATACGCAGTATTTT. This sequence encodes CSAFSDGNPTDTQYF.

The CDR3 here is CASSADRGAGELFF. The CDR3 bases are TGTGCCAGCAGCGCCGACAGGGGCGCCGGGGAGCTGTTTTTT. This sequence joins TRBV9 and TRBJ2-2, with 8 nucleotides matching TRBD1. V was clipped by 3 bases and J by 6 bases; unmatched bases: 4. Germline-derived CDR1 and CDR2 are SGDLS and YYNGEE. The CDR3 contains 14 residues. Combining the CDR3 with reference TRBV9 and TRBJ2-2 gives the whole variable domain DSGVTQTPKHLITATGQRVTLRCSPRSGDLSVYWYQQSLDQGLQFLIQYYNGEERAKGNILERFSAQQFPDLHSELNLSSLELGDSALYFCASSADRGAGELFFGEGSRLTVL.

The V gene is TRBV19, the J gene TRBJ2-5, with D perhaps matching TRBD2 (5 bases). This CDR3 is 14 amino acids long. V was pared by 6 bases and J by 2 bases, with 13 bases between. Germline V lookup: CDR1 LNHDA, CDR2 SQIVND (reference sequence). The CDR3 protein is CASRTNGEQETQYF. The CDR3, as DNA: TGTGCCAGTAGGACGAACGGGGAACAAGAGACCCAGTACTTC.

The chain employs TRBV2 and TRBJ2-3, with 8 positions matching TRBD2. Trimming cost V 3 bases and J 1 base; bases outside gene matches: 0. CDR3 length equals 14 residues. The germline gives CDR1 SNHLY, CDR2 FYNNEI. The CDR3 region has the DNA TGTGCCAGCAGTGAGCGGGGGGGCACAGATACGCAGTATTTT. This gives the protein CASSERGGTDTQYF.

The V gene is TRBV20-1, the J gene TRBJ1-1; D perhaps matches TRBD1 (5 bases). Germline V gene data show CDR1 as DFQATT and CDR2 as SNEGSKA (reference sequence). The CDR3 covers 11 residues. The CDR3 region is CSADTYTEAFF. Here the CDR3 DNA reads TGCAGCGCGGACACATACACTGAAGCTTTCTTT.

This rearrangement joins TRBV11-2 to TRBJ1-6; possibly TRBD1 for D (5 bases). CDR3 length: 15 residues. Trimming left V 5 bases short and J 7 bases short, with 15 bases between. CDR1 SGHAT and CDR2 FQNNGV come from the germline V gene. The CDR3 is CASSRSGGTNSPLHF. DNA for the CDR3: TGTGCCAGCAGCCGCTCCGGGGGGACGAATTCACCCCTCCACTTT.

The chain recombines TRBV6-1 with TRBJ1-3; no firm D call. This CDR3 contains 13 residues. The V end lost 2 bases, the J end lost 3 bases, and 5 bases lay between the germline ends. Germline V lookup: CDR1 MNHNS, CDR2 SASEGT. This chain's CDR3 is CASSESLGNTIYF. The CDR3 nucleotides read TGTGCCAGCAGTGAAAGTCTTGGAAACACCATATATTTT.

V and J are TRBV15 and TRBJ1-4; D perhaps matches TRBD1 (5 bases). Looked up from germline, CDR1 is LNHNV and CDR2 is YYDKDF (reference sequence). The length of the CDR3 is 15 residues. The ends were cut back, 0 bases at V and 7 bases at J, with 12 bases in the middle. The CDR3 nucleotides read TGTGCCACCAGCAGAGATGGGGCGGGAGGTGAAAAACTGTTTTTT. Protein product: CATSRDGAGGEKLFF. The full variable domain, its missing parts supplied by reference TRBV15 and TRBJ1-4, is DAMVIQNPRYQVTQFGKPVTLSCSQTLNHNVMYWYQQKSSQAPKLLFHYYDKDFNNEADTPDNFQSRRPNTSFCFLDIRSPGLGDTAMYLCATSRDGAGGEKLFFGSGTQLSVL.

V usage is TRBV18 and J usage is TRBJ1-4, with D perhaps TRBD1 (6 bases). V was trimmed by 2 bases and J by 8 bases, leaving 12 bases between them. The germline CDR1 and CDR2 sequences are KGHSH and LQKENI. CDR3 size: 14 residues. DNA for the CDR3: TGTGCCAGCTCACCAACAGGGAACCGGGAAAAACTGTTTTTT. Encoded protein: CASSPTGNREKLFF.

This sequence joins TRBV15 and TRBJ1-1; D not certain. The CDR3 length is 15 residues. Germline V gene sequence: CDR1 LNHNV, CDR2 YYDKDF (reference sequence). Trimming took off 0 bases at V and 1 base at J, with 9 bases between the two ends. CDR3 DNA: TGTGCCACCAGCAGAGATCCGGATGCGAACACTGAAGCTTTCTTT. This translates into CATSRDPDANTEAFF.

This clone was detected once. The chain is built from TRBV9 and TRBJ1-1; no clear D. V lost 4 bases and J 8 bases, leaving 12 bases between the germline ends. This CDR3 region has 12 residues. Germline loops: CDR1 SGDLS, CDR2 YYNGEE. Written as DNA, the CDR3 is TGTGCCAGCAGCCCTCTCAACGCAGAAGCTTTCTTT. Translation gives CASSPLNAEAFF. Filled out from reference TRBV9 and TRBJ1-1, the complete variable domain reads DSGVTQTPKHLITATGQRVTLRCSPRSGDLSVYWYQQSLDQGLQFLIQYYNGEERAKGNILERFSAQQFPDLHSELNLSSLELGDSALYFCASSPLNAEAFFGQGTRLTVV.

CDR3 nucleotides: TGTGCCAGCAGCGTAGGAGGGGGGCAGGGAGGCTACACCTTC. This sequence encodes CASSVGGGQGGYTF. The chain combines TRBV9 with TRBJ1-2; tentative D call: TRBD1 (6 bases). Trimming left V 0 bases short and J 8 bases short, with 14 bases between. Germline CDR1 SGDLS, CDR2 YYNGEE. The CDR3 is 14 amino acids.

The V gene is TRBV7-6, the J gene TRBJ1-3, with D uncertain. V was pared by 1 base and J by 0 bases, with 7 bases between. The CDR3 spans 15 residues. In germline, CDR1 is SGHVS, CDR2 FNYEAQ. CDR3 in amino acids: CASSLGGNSGNTIYF. Written as DNA, the CDR3 is TGTGCCAGCAGCTTAGGAGGGAACTCTGGAAACACCATATATTTT.

J is TRBJ1-5 and V is TRBV6-1; D unclear. V was shortened by 2 bases and J by 3 bases, with 5 bases between the two germline ends. This CDR3 is built from 13 residues. CDR1 is MNHNS, CDR2 SASEGT, per germline. DNA for the CDR3: TGTGCCAGCAGTGAAATGACCAATCAGCCCCAGCATTTT. Translated, it gives CASSEMTNQPQHF.

The rearrangement links TRBV7-9 to TRBJ1-4; D perhaps matches TRBD1 (6 bases). Germline values: CDR1 SEHNR, CDR2 FQNEAQ (reference sequence). V lost 5 bases to trimming and J lost 7 bases, with 11 bases between them. The CDR3 sequence is 13 residues long. The CDR3 DNA follows: TGTGCCAGCAGCCCCGGGGGGGCTGAAAAACTGTTTTTT. This gives the protein CASSPGGAEKLFF.